This TCR beta chain was identified during a study of blood T cells in healthy people across ages. Deletions cut 11 bases from V and 7 bases from J, with 11 bases between. CDR3 length equals 10 residues. The germline V gene has CDR1 PRHDT and CDR2 FYEKMQ (reference sequence). This clonotype was counted a few times. The use of a sample-barcoded 5' primer and a J-beta primer mix characterized a second PCR of about 6 to 12 cycles. TCRdb reprocessed the 5' RACE reads with MiXCR, giving one entry per CDR3 protein. The data show around 520,000 distinct CDR3 sequences, with about 28% seen just once and approximately 3.6% held by the top ten. Healthy Caucasian individuals from Russia aged about 6 to 90 were enrolled as donors. The data were also submitted as part of a second study, on T cells of mothers and their children. This second report adds: Each child gave 2.5 million to 3.5 million TCR beta CDR3 reads (each mother, over 8 million).

The receptor's source is a boy aged 2-15 years in good health. The rearrangement links TRBV13 to TRBJ1-2; possible D gene TRBD1, 5 bases. Input material: blood. The CDR3 protein is CACQGPGYTF. The CDR3 region has the DNA TGTGCCTGTCAGGGACCTGGCTACACCTTC.